The clone carrying this T cell receptor (beta chain) was picked up a small number of times. Its antigen is still unknown. Germline loops: CDR1 MNHNY, CDR2 SVGAGI (reference sequence). V lost 0 bases and J 3 bases, leaving 9 bases between the germline ends. The CDR3 has 14 amino acids. The sample comes from a study of cytomegalovirus exposure and HLA in healthy donors. Study details: An earlier analysis found 110 million or so unique TCR beta sequences from roughly 170 million T cells.

With 60 Vbeta and 13 Jbeta primers, the PCR was carried out. The authors' processing: An analysis that came later counted 60 million to 80 million unique TCR beta chains, 10 million to 12 million shared. Libraries were prepared by immunoSEQ multiplex PCR; TCRdb keeps only in-frame clonotypes and omits some of them. D and trimming come from the DNA, and the V and J calls and clone size come from that table. The data hold under 150,000 clones, with 65% to 90% observed a single time. Study-wide findings and caveats: For most TCR sequences rarity was the rule, although some public TCRs occurred in many donors. A later analysis showed that HLA-associated TCR beta chains had undergone more clonal expansion than equally common others.

Sequenced input: PBMCs. The source of this sequence is a girl between 2 and 10 years old in good health and CMV-seronegative. This rearrangement joins TRBV6-6 to TRBJ2-7, with a possible D match to TRBD1 (7 bases). CDR3 sequence reads: CASSYSQGGYEQYF. CDR3 nucleotide sequence: TGTGCCAGCAGTTACTCCCAGGGGGGCTACGAGCAGTACTTC.